This T cell receptor beta chain came from a study of OX40 agonist ivuxolimab in advanced cancers. Concerning this clone itself: Antigen unknown.

The CDR3 has 15 residues. Trimming removed 1 base at V and 2 bases at J, with 12 bases between. The V gene's germline CDR1 is SEHNR and CDR2 FQNEAQ (reference sequence). Sequencing was performed with immunoSEQ multiplex PCR; in TCRdb, only in-frame clones are kept and a portion is missing. The profile covers some 90,000 clones, with around 87% appearing a single time and around 0.28% taken by the ten largest. Study outcomes and limitations: The study did not work out the antigen specificity of the expanded peripheral T cells. Blood T cells, both CD4+ and CD8+, expanded clonally by week 6 at 0.1 to 3.0 mg/kg.

This chain links TRBV7-9 with TRBJ2-7; D uncertain. Sequencing was performed on CD4+ or CD8+ T cells sorted from blood, taken in a trial of the OX40 agonist ivuxolimab. This clonotype was sampled from an adult with an advanced solid tumor such as melanoma, head and neck, liver or kidney cancer. The CDR3 nucleotides are TGTGCCAGCAGCTTAGGCCAGAACCCCACCTACGAGCAGTACTTC. Translating gives CASSLGQNPTYEQYF.